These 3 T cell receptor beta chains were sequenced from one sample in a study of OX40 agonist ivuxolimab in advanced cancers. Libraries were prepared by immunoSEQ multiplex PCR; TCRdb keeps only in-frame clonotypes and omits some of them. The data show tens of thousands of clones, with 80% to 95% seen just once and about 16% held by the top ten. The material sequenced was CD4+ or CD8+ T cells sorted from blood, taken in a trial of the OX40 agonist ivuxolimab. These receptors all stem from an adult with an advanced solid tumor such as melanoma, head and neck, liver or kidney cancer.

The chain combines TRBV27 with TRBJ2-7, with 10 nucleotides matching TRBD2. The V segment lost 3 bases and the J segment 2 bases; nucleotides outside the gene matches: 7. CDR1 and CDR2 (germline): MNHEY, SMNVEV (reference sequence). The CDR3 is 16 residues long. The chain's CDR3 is CASSLAVAGGTYEQYF. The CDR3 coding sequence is TGTGCCAGCAGTTTGGCCGTAGCGGGAGGAACCTACGAGCAGTACTTC.

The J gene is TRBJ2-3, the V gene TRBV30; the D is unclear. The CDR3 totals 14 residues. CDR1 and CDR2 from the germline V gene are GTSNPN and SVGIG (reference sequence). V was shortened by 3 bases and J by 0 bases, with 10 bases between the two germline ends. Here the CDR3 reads CAWRVAASTDTQYF. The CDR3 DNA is TGTGCCTGGAGGGTAGCTGCTAGCACAGATACGCAGTATTTT.

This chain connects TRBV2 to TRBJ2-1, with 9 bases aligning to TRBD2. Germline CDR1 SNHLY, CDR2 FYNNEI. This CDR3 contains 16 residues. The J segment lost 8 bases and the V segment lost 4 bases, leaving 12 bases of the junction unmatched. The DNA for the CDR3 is TGTGCCAGCAGTGGGAATAGCGGGGGAATTATATATGAGCAGTTCTTC. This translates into CASSGNSGGIIYEQFF.